This is a list of T cell receptor beta chains from one sample in a study of shared clonotypes between healthy human individuals. The data were produced by immunoSEQ multiplex PCR, yet TCRdb's version contains in-frame clones alone and is incomplete. Of approximately 720,000 clones detected, roughly 78% appear once; the ten largest clones hold under 2%. The sample comprised memory CD4+ T cells sorted from blood. Receptors were obtained from a woman aged 25-40 years in good health. CDR3s include the opening cysteine and the closing phenylalanine or tryptophan. The D gene is left open where the match is weak. Size is omitted from some rows. Given values are once, few, many or a class for expanded clones.

J: TRBJ2-1; length: 15; V: TRBV6-4; size: NA; D: NA; CDR3: CASSDSESSYNEQFF; DNA: TGTGCCAGCAGTGACTCGGAGAGCTCCTACAATGAGCAGTTCTTC
J: TRBJ1-4; length: 15; V: TRBV25-1; size: NA; D: NA; CDR3: CASSDYGRTNEKLFF; DNA: TGTGCCAGCAGTGATTATGGTAGAACTAATGAAAAACTGTTTTTT
J: TRBJ2-7; length: 13; V: TRBV25-1; size: once; D: NA; CDR3: CSSRASQVYEQYF; DNA: TGTTCCAGTCGGGCTAGCCAGGTCTACGAGCAGTACTTC
J: TRBJ2-6; length: 16; V: TRBV2; size: NA; D: NA; CDR3: CASTPGQGSGANVLTF; DNA: TGTGCCAGCACACCAGGCCAGGGTTCCGGGGCCAACGTCCTGACTTTC
J: TRBJ2-1; length: 11; V: TRBV28; size: NA; D: TRBD2; CDR3: CASSSGRAQFF; DNA: TGTGCCAGCAGTTCCGGGAGGGCCCAGTTCTTC
J: TRBJ2-5; length: 14; V: TRBV7-7; size: once; D: NA; CDR3: CASSLSLSVETQYF; DNA: TGTGCCAGCAGCTTATCCCTTTCGGTAGAGACCCAGTACTTC
J: TRBJ2-7; length: 12; V: TRBV4-1; size: few; D: NA; CDR3: CASSQFADEQYF; DNA: TGCGCCAGCAGCCAGTTTGCCGACGAGCAGTACTTC
J: TRBJ2-7; length: 12; V: TRBV2; size: NA; D: TRBD1; CDR3: CASPGQGLEQYF; DNA: TGTGCCAGCCCAGGACAGGGCCTCGAGCAGTACTTC
J: TRBJ2-1; length: 13; V: TRBV6-4; size: once; D: NA; CDR3: CASSDSGVGGLFF; DNA: TGTGCCAGCAGTGACTCAGGGGTCGGGGGCCTTTTCTTC
J: TRBJ2-7; length: 14; V: TRBV19; size: once; D: TRBD2; CDR3: CASSMGLNLREQYF; DNA: TGTGCCAGTAGTATGGGACTAAACCTTCGAGAGCAGTACTTC
J: TRBJ1-3; length: 13; V: TRBV9; size: NA; D: NA; CDR3: CASSVEVADTIYF; DNA: TGTGCCAGCAGCGTAGAGGTGGCGGACACCATATATTTT
J: TRBJ2-2; length: 16; V: TRBV2; size: NA; D: NA; CDR3: CASRFGVVGNTGELFF; DNA: TGTGCCAGCAGGTTCGGGGTGGTCGGGAACACCGGGGAGCTGTTTTTT
J: TRBJ2-7; length: 13; V: TRBV29-1; size: NA; D: NA; CDR3: CSVEREPFDEQYF; DNA: TGCAGCGTTGAAAGAGAACCCTTCGACGAGCAGTACTTC
J: TRBJ1-2; length: 12; V: TRBV27; size: few; D: TRBD1; CDR3: CASRGQYYGYTF; DNA: TGTGCCAGCAGGGGACAGTACTATGGCTACACCTTC
J: TRBJ2-3; length: 12; V: TRBV2; size: NA; D: NA; CDR3: CASRSRTDTQYF; DNA: TGTGCCAGCCGGAGTCGCACAGATACGCAGTATTTT
J: TRBJ2-5; length: 16; V: TRBV7-8; size: NA; D: NA; CDR3: CASSRRRGGRDGTQYF; DNA: TGTGCCAGCAGCCGCCGAAGGGGAGGCCGGGATGGGACCCAGTACTTC
J: TRBJ2-5; length: 14; V: TRBV5-4; size: NA; D: NA; CDR3: CASATLGAQETQYF; DNA: TGTGCCAGCGCCACCCTGGGGGCCCAAGAGACCCAGTACTTC
J: TRBJ2-7; length: 11; V: TRBV18; size: NA; D: NA; CDR3: CASSPNYEQYF; DNA: TGTGCCAGCTCACCTAATTACGAGCAGTACTTC
J: TRBJ2-5; length: 14; V: TRBV28; size: NA; D: NA; CDR3: CASRVPGAGETQYF; DNA: TGTGCCAGCAGGGTCCCAGGGGCGGGTGAGACCCAGTACTTC
J: TRBJ1-2; length: 13; V: TRBV6-5; size: NA; D: NA; CDR3: CASRNKGVYGYTF; DNA: TGTGCCAGCAGAAACAAGGGGGTCTATGGCTACACCTTC
J: TRBJ2-5; length: 12; V: TRBV2; size: few; D: NA; CDR3: CASTRDSETQYF; DNA: TGTGCCAGCACTCGGGACTCAGAAACCCAGTACTTC
J: TRBJ2-3; length: 13; V: TRBV30; size: NA; D: NA; CDR3: CAWRSGSTDTQYF; DNA: TGTGCCTGGAGGTCCGGGAGCACAGATACGCAGTATTTT
J: TRBJ2-7; length: 14; V: TRBV7-2; size: NA; D: NA; CDR3: CASASGISIYEQYF; DNA: TGTGCCAGCGCCTCAGGGATCTCGATCTACGAGCAGTACTTC
J: TRBJ2-7; length: 13; V: TRBV4-2; size: NA; D: NA; CDR3: CASSQEGSYEQYF; DNA: TGTGCCAGCAGCCAAGAGGGCTCCTACGAGCAGTACTTC
J: TRBJ2-6; length: 13; V: TRBV18; size: NA; D: NA; CDR3: CASSISGANVLTF; DNA: TGTGCCAGCTCAATCTCTGGGGCCAACGTCCTGACTTTC
J: TRBJ1-1; length: 15; V: TRBV6-1; size: NA; D: NA; CDR3: CASSEWSRGGTEAFF; DNA: TGTGCCAGCAGCGAGTGGTCCCGGGGAGGCACTGAAGCTTTCTTT
J: TRBJ2-7; length: 16; V: TRBV6-1; size: NA; D: NA; CDR3: CASSGILDVGSYEQYF; DNA: TGTGCCAGCAGTGGGATACTAGACGTCGGCTCCTACGAGCAGTACTTC
J: TRBJ1-1; length: 12; V: TRBV10-3; size: NA; D: TRBD1; CDR3: CAVKTGDTEAFF; DNA: TGTGCCGTAAAGACAGGGGACACTGAAGCTTTCTTT
J: TRBJ2-1; length: 15; V: TRBV6-1; size: NA; D: TRBD2; CDR3: CASSGTSGYYNEQFF; DNA: TGTGCCAGCAGCGGGACTAGCGGCTACTACAATGAGCAGTTCTTC
J: TRBJ1-1; length: 13; V: TRBV27; size: few; D: NA; CDR3: CASSLIVTTEAFF; DNA: TGTGCCAGCAGTTTAATAGTGACAACTGAAGCTTTCTTT
J: TRBJ2-3; length: 16; V: TRBV28; size: NA; D: NA; CDR3: CASSLWGRPSTDTQYF; DNA: TGTGCCAGCAGTTTATGGGGGCGGCCTAGCACAGATACGCAGTATTTT
J: TRBJ2-5; length: 18; V: TRBV7-9; size: NA; D: TRBD1; CDR3: CASSLGTGVKVWGETQYF; DNA: TGTGCCAGCAGCTTAGGGACAGGGGTGAAAGTTTGGGGAGAGACCCAGTACTTC
J: TRBJ2-5; length: 15; V: TRBV5-1; size: NA; D: TRBD2; CDR3: CASSWTSGREETQYF; DNA: TGCGCCAGCAGCTGGACTAGCGGGAGGGAAGAGACCCAGTACTTC
J: TRBJ1-5; length: 16; V: TRBV13; size: NA; D: NA; CDR3: CASSQGTAYSNQPQHF; DNA: TGTGCCAGCAGCCAGGGAACAGCGTATAGCAATCAGCCCCAGCATTTT
J: TRBJ2-7; length: 13; V: TRBV28; size: once; D: NA; CDR3: CASVSGSKYEQYF; DNA: TGTGCCAGTGTTTCGGGCAGTAAGTACGAGCAGTACTTC
J: TRBJ2-5; length: 14; V: TRBV5-1; size: NA; D: TRBD1; CDR3: CASSRGQGQETQYF; DNA: TGCGCCAGCAGCAGAGGACAGGGTCAAGAGACCCAGTACTTC
J: TRBJ1-5; length: 14; V: TRBV19; size: NA; D: TRBD1; CDR3: CASRTGTDYQPQHF; DNA: TGTGCCAGTAGAACAGGGACAGATTATCAGCCCCAGCATTTT
J: TRBJ2-1; length: 16; V: TRBV4-2; size: NA; D: TRBD2; CDR3: CASSRTGLAGVNEQFF; DNA: TGTGCCAGCAGCCGAACGGGACTAGCGGGAGTTAATGAGCAGTTCTTC
J: TRBJ2-1; length: 12; V: TRBV11-2; size: many; D: NA; CDR3: CASSLELWGQFF; DNA: TGTGCCAGCAGCTTAGAACTCTGGGGGCAGTTCTTC
J: TRBJ1-1; length: 13; V: TRBV7-3; size: NA; D: NA; CDR3: CASSSSNSNRAFF; DNA: TGTGCCAGCAGCAGCTCCAATTCCAACCGCGCTTTCTTT
J: TRBJ2-1; length: 12; V: TRBV15; size: NA; D: TRBD1; CDR3: CATSRPGGEQFF; DNA: TGTGCCACCAGCAGACCAGGGGGCGAGCAGTTCTTC
J: TRBJ2-1; length: 10; V: TRBV20-1; size: NA; D: NA; CDR3: CSAFNNEQFF; DNA: TGCAGTGCTTTTAACAATGAGCAGTTCTTC
J: TRBJ2-3; length: 15; V: TRBV6-5; size: NA; D: NA; CDR3: CASSHSFGSSDTQYF; DNA: TGTGCCAGCAGCCACTCTTTTGGCTCATCAGATACGCAGTATTTT
J: TRBJ1-1; length: 15; V: TRBV5-5; size: NA; D: NA; CDR3: CASSFRAGLFAEAFF; DNA: TGTGCCAGCAGCTTCAGGGCGGGGCTGTTCGCTGAAGCTTTCTTT
J: TRBJ2-1; length: 17; V: TRBV5-1; size: NA; D: TRBD2; CDR3: CASRATSGRARVGEQFF; DNA: TGCGCCAGCAGGGCGACTAGCGGGAGGGCCAGGGTCGGTGAGCAGTTCTTC
J: TRBJ1-5; length: 13; V: TRBV28; size: few; D: TRBD1; CDR3: CASSGQGDQPQHF; DNA: TGTGCCAGCAGTGGACAGGGGGATCAGCCCCAGCATTTT
J: TRBJ1-1; length: 19; V: TRBV5-4; size: few; D: TRBD1; CDR3: CASSLPLGTGGSPNTEAFF; DNA: TGTGCCAGCAGCTTGCCCCTCGGGACAGGGGGAAGCCCGAACACTGAAGCTTTCTTT
J: TRBJ1-2; length: 16; V: TRBV7-9; size: NA; D: NA; CDR3: CASSPSRDDPSYGYTF; DNA: TGTGCCAGCAGCCCAAGCCGGGACGACCCGTCCTATGGCTACACCTTC
J: TRBJ2-3; length: 15; V: TRBV9; size: NA; D: NA; CDR3: CASSVVGGSTDTQYF; DNA: TGTGCCAGCAGCGTAGTAGGTGGGAGCACAGATACGCAGTATTTT
J: TRBJ2-2; length: 15; V: TRBV29-1; size: NA; D: NA; CDR3: CSVVVGPQATGELFF; DNA: TGCAGCGTTGTAGTGGGACCGCAGGCCACCGGGGAGCTGTTTTTT
J: TRBJ2-3; length: 13; V: TRBV7-2; size: NA; D: NA; CDR3: CASSPRNTDTQYF; DNA: TGTGCCAGCAGCCCCAGAAACACAGATACGCAGTATTTT
J: TRBJ2-5; length: 14; V: TRBV5-1; size: NA; D: NA; CDR3: CASSLGQLEETQYF; DNA: TGCGCCAGCAGCTTGGGACAGTTAGAGGAGACCCAGTACTTC